This TCR beta chain appears in the sequencing data of a study of CD8+CD57+ T cells in acquired aplastic anemia (dated by TCRdb to the late 2010s). For the study in its entirety: On average, sorted CD4+ and CD8+ cells yielded around 3.5 ug of extracted DNA, with a range of 0.2 to 27.4 ug. An average of around 10 million reads for CD4+ cells and approximately 12 million reads for CD8+ cells was obtained from healthy donor samples.

Here is what the overall study found, with its caveats: Roughly 30 CD8+ CDR3 sequences were shared between patients and controls but appeared highly expressed in patients and within their immunodominant clones. CD8+ Simpson's diversity did not differ significantly between patients and healthy controls (P=0.060).

In this study, sorted CD4+ and CD8+ T cells from the blood of healthy subjects and of severe aplastic anemia patients had their TCR repertoires deep-sequenced. Ficoll-Paque density gradient centrifugation was used to isolate peripheral blood mononuclear cells. CD4+ and CD8+ T cells were sorted by FACS or magnetic beads before DNA extraction. Profiling of TCR beta VDJ combinations and CDR3 sequences used genomic DNA as the template. An Illumina HiSeq 2000 was the platform used for TCR repertoire sequencing. In the authors' own workflow: Repertoires were assessed using TRBV/TRBJ rearrangement plots, CDR3 size and DJ length profiles, and Simpson's diversity index. Whichever DNA sequence was most abundant in the deep sequencing data was defined as the immunodominant clone. CDR3 amino acid sequences were checked for sharing across subjects and were also compared against the VDJdb database and published repertoires. TCRdb reprocessing: public reads trimmed at Q25 with fastp, clones called with MiXCR, in-frame beta chains kept. CDR3 protein sequences are deduplicated, and each keeps its most common genes and DNA. Here the V and J calls rest on TCRdb's processing, not on the authors' analysis. The sample table records about 420,000 distinct CDR3 sequences; approximately 70% of these occur just once. Jointly, the top ten make up 3% to 4.5% of the sample.

A note on this clonotype: There is no known antigen for this receptor. Per-base quality was not reported, and no clone a single base away is much larger than it.

Germline trimming: 0 bases from V, 9 bases from J; junction bases outside gene matches: 6. Counted from cysteine to phenylalanine, this CDR3 has 15 amino acids. Only CDR3 DNA is held: 45 bases, read in frame from base 1. The germline V gene supplies CDR1 SGHTA and CDR2 FQGNSA. The receptor chain draws on TRBV7-2 and TRBJ2-3, with 10 bases matching TRBD2. The sequence came from a human donor in good health, serving as a control. Sequenced material: sorted CD4+, CD8+, or CD8+CD57+ T cells (not recorded which) from PBMCs. The DNA sequence reads TGTGCCAGCAGCTTAGCGTCAGGAGCGGGGGGGACGCAGTATTTT. Its product reads: CASSLASGAGGTQYF.